These T cell receptor beta chains were read from a single sample in a study of shared clonotypes between healthy human individuals. Sequenced by immunoSEQ multiplex PCR; TCRdb stores in-frame clones only, minus some. Here the sample spans about 2,500,000 clones, about 92% being singletons. Input material: naive CD4+ T cells sorted from blood. Source of these receptors: a man aged 18 to 29 in good health. The CDR3 runs from the conserved cysteine through the conserved F or W. Each record gives: V gene, D gene, J gene, clone size, CDR3 protein, CDR3 DNA. D genes are given only for firm matches. Only some rows state a clone size, as once, few, many or a class for expanded clones.

V gene: TRBV6-5; D gene: TRBD1; J gene: TRBJ1-1; clone size: .; CDR3 protein: CASSSQQGVSTEAFF; CDR3 DNA: TGTGCCAGCAGTTCCCAACAGGGGGTAAGCACTGAAGCTTTCTTT
V gene: TRBV5-1; D gene: TRBD1; J gene: TRBJ2-5; clone size: .; CDR3 protein: CASSSGQASGETQYF; CDR3 DNA: TGCGCCAGCAGTTCGGGACAGGCCTCTGGAGAGACCCAGTACTTC
V gene: TRBV18; D gene: .; J gene: TRBJ2-1; clone size: .; CDR3 protein: CASSPPSRVAGDEQFF; CDR3 DNA: TGTGCCAGCTCACCACCGTCCAGGGTCGCTGGGGATGAGCAGTTCTTC
V gene: TRBV6-5; D gene: .; J gene: TRBJ2-7; clone size: .; CDR3 protein: CASREYQGSSYEQYF; CDR3 DNA: TGTGCCAGCAGGGAGTACCAGGGGTCATCCTACGAGCAGTACTTC
V gene: TRBV10-1; D gene: TRBD1; J gene: TRBJ2-3; clone size: .; CDR3 protein: CASSADRGTDTQYF; CDR3 DNA: TGCGCCAGCAGTGCGGACAGGGGCACAGATACGCAGTATTTT
V gene: TRBV5-4; D gene: .; J gene: TRBJ1-6; clone size: .; CDR3 protein: CASSDNRAGENSPLHF; CDR3 DNA: TGTGCCAGCAGCGACAACCGGGCCGGGGAAAATTCACCCCTCCACTTT
V gene: TRBV28; D gene: TRBD2; J gene: TRBJ2-5; clone size: .; CDR3 protein: CASSVRGGGQETQYF; CDR3 DNA: TGTGCCAGCAGTGTCCGGGGCGGGGGACAAGAGACCCAGTACTTC
V gene: TRBV7-9; D gene: .; J gene: TRBJ1-1; clone size: .; CDR3 protein: CASSSGGQAEAFF; CDR3 DNA: TGTGCCAGCAGCTCCGGAGGCCAGGCTGAAGCTTTCTTT
V gene: TRBV7-2; D gene: .; J gene: TRBJ1-2; clone size: .; CDR3 protein: CASSSGAHGYTF; CDR3 DNA: TGTGCCAGCAGCTCCGGGGCCCATGGCTACACCTTC
V gene: TRBV7-2; D gene: .; J gene: TRBJ1-5; clone size: .; CDR3 protein: CASSLAWGQPQHF; CDR3 DNA: TGTGCCAGCAGCTTGGCCTGGGGGCAGCCCCAGCATTTT
V gene: TRBV27; D gene: .; J gene: TRBJ2-7; clone size: .; CDR3 protein: CASRLVGGLIANEQYF; CDR3 DNA: TGTGCCAGCAGACTTGTGGGGGGGCTAATAGCCAACGAGCAGTACTTC
V gene: TRBV5-8; D gene: .; J gene: TRBJ1-6; clone size: .; CDR3 protein: CASRGGRDAFNSPLHF; CDR3 DNA: TGTGCCAGCCGCGGGGGCAGGGATGCTTTTAATTCACCCCTCCACTTT
V gene: TRBV6-5; D gene: .; J gene: TRBJ2-7; clone size: .; CDR3 protein: CATHRPPRGEQYF; CDR3 DNA: TGTGCCACCCACCGGCCTCCGAGGGGCGAGCAGTACTTC
V gene: TRBV2; D gene: .; J gene: TRBJ2-7; clone size: .; CDR3 protein: CASRADRTGWQYF; CDR3 DNA: TGTGCCAGCAGGGCCGACAGAACTGGATGGCAGTACTTC
V gene: TRBV10-3; D gene: TRBD1; J gene: TRBJ1-4; clone size: .; CDR3 protein: CAISENRGRGGGEKLFF; CDR3 DNA: TGTGCCATCAGTGAGAACAGGGGGCGCGGGGGTGGTGAAAAACTGTTTTTT
V gene: TRBV4-1; D gene: .; J gene: TRBJ1-3; clone size: .; CDR3 protein: CASSQVIGIPGNTIYF; CDR3 DNA: TGCGCCAGCAGCCAGGTTATAGGGATCCCTGGAAACACCATATATTTT
V gene: TRBV5-1; D gene: TRBD1; J gene: TRBJ1-2; clone size: once; CDR3 protein: CASSTGTGGTYGYTF; CDR3 DNA: TGCGCCAGCAGCACCGGGACAGGGGGCACTTATGGCTACACCTTC
V gene: TRBV6-5; D gene: .; J gene: TRBJ2-1; clone size: once; CDR3 protein: CASRRNTGSQFF; CDR3 DNA: TGTGCCAGCAGACGGAATACGGGAAGTCAGTTCTTC
V gene: TRBV30; D gene: .; J gene: TRBJ2-5; clone size: .; CDR3 protein: CAWSVRLPRETQYF; CDR3 DNA: TGTGCCTGGAGTGTACGACTACCTAGGGAGACCCAGTACTTC
V gene: TRBV28; D gene: TRBD2; J gene: TRBJ2-1; clone size: .; CDR3 protein: CASKTSGVGSYNEQFF; CDR3 DNA: TGTGCCAGCAAAACTAGCGGGGTAGGGTCCTACAATGAGCAGTTCTTC
V gene: TRBV15; D gene: .; J gene: TRBJ1-5; clone size: .; CDR3 protein: CATSRGSGFDFDQPQHF; CDR3 DNA: TGTGCCACCAGCAGAGGTAGTGGGTTCGATTTCGATCAGCCCCAGCATTTT
V gene: TRBV7-2; D gene: .; J gene: TRBJ2-7; clone size: .; CDR3 protein: CASSLGGGSYEQYF; CDR3 DNA: TGTGCCAGCAGCTTAGGGGGCGGCTCCTACGAGCAGTACTTC